These 28 T cell receptor beta chains share one sample of origin, sequenced in a study of beta chain features in type 1 diabetes. As every portion of the isolated RNA was reverse transcribed, the sequencing read expressed TCRB transcripts. This table comes from immunoSEQ multiplex PCR, and its TCRdb copy is limited to in-frame clones, with some not included. The table lists about 320,000 clones, less than 15% of them singletons, with around 7% in the top ten. Sequenced: central memory CD4+ T cells from blood. The receptors derive from a man aged 25-45 years in good health.

This clone was seen a handful of times. V is TRBV6-6 and J is TRBJ2-3, with 7 bases aligning to TRBD2. The CDR3 consists of 15 residues. J gave up 4 bases and V 6 bases, and 10 bases lay outside the gene matches. Germline CDR1 is MNHNY and CDR2 is SVGAGI (reference sequence). The CDR3 reads CASRPGGIVPDTQYF. The CDR3 DNA is TGTGCCAGCAGGCCCGGGGGGATCGTCCCAGATACGCAGTATTTT.

This clone showed up many times. This rearrangement joins TRBV7-2 to TRBJ2-1; the D is unclear. This CDR3 has 14 residues. V was cut by 2 bases and J by 4 bases, with 9 bases left in between. From germline, CDR1 is SGHTA and CDR2 FQGNSA. The CDR3 loop is CASSLSPAYNEQFF. The CDR3 DNA follows: TGTGCCAGCAGCTTAAGCCCTGCATACAATGAGCAGTTCTTC.

This sequence joins TRBV6-1 and TRBJ1-5; 9 bases are shared with TRBD1. In germline, CDR1 is MNHNS, CDR2 SASEGT. This CDR3 is 15 amino acids long. The V segment lost 2 bases and the J segment 9 bases; nucleotides outside the gene matches: 8. CDR3 nucleotide sequence: TGTGCCAGCAGTGAATCACAGGGGGCGGGGTTGCCCCAGCATTTT. This encodes CASSESQGAGLPQHF.

This clone was seen only a few times. This chain connects TRBV18 to TRBJ2-1, with 8 nucleotides matching TRBD2. V trimming: 4 bases; J trimming: 9 bases; junction bases outside the gene matches: 11. Germline V gene sequence: CDR1 KGHSH, CDR2 LQKENI. CDR3 length equals 15 residues. The DNA of the CDR3 is TGTGCCAGCTCACGCCCGGGACTAGGAGTGCGTGAGCAGTTCTTC. Residues: CASSRPGLGVREQFF.

About this clone: At one end the junction does not follow the germline gene, possibly because of a read error. Other DNA sequences in the same sample also yield this CDR3. The chain links TRBV28 to TRBJ2-5; 7 bases agree with TRBD2. Per the germline V gene, CDR1 is MDHEN and CDR2 is SYDVKM. The CDR3 covers 14 residues. The chain's CDR3 is CASGANSVGATQYF. CDR3 nucleotide sequence: TGCGCCAGCGGGGCAAACAGTGTTGGGGCGACCCAGTACTTC.

This clone was counted only a few times. The V gene is TRBV30, the J gene TRBJ1-5; a weak D match, TRBD1 (6 bases). CDR3 size: 15 residues. V lost 2 bases and J 3 bases, leaving 14 bases between the germline ends. The germline V gene encodes CDR1 GTSNPN and CDR2 SVGIG (reference sequence). DNA of the CDR3: TGTGCCTGGAGTAAACTACAGGGTTACAATCAGCCCCAGCATTTT. It encodes CAWSKLQGYNQPQHF.

This clone has only a few counts. The rearrangement joins TRBV18 to TRBJ2-5; D might be TRBD1 (7 bases). V shed 0 bases and J shed 1 base, with 12 bases lying between them. Germline-derived CDR1 and CDR2 are KGHSH and LQKENI. This CDR3 spans 16 amino acids. The CDR3 region has the DNA TGTGCCAGCTCACCACCGAACAGGGGACTCCAAGAGACCCAGTACTTC. Amino acid sequence: CASSPPNRGLQETQYF.

As for this clone: This sample also contains other DNA sequences that code for the same CDR3. The chain combines TRBV29-1 with TRBJ2-1, with TRBD2 matching 8 bases. The junction had 1 base not matched to a gene; V was cut back by 6 bases and J by 0 bases. Germline V gene sequence: CDR1 SQVTM, CDR2 ANQGSEA. CDR3 length equals 13 residues. The CDR3 DNA reads as TGCAGCGTCACTAGCGGCTCCTACAATGAGCAGTTCTTC. This codes for CSVTSGSYNEQFF.

This sequence joins TRBV19 and TRBJ1-2; 7 bases are shared with TRBD1. The V segment lost 5 bases and the J segment 7 bases; nucleotides outside the gene matches: 10. This CDR3 spans 14 amino acids. Germline values: CDR1 LNHDA, CDR2 SQIVND (reference sequence). The CDR3: CASSPRDRATGYTF. CDR3 DNA sequence: TGTGCCAGTAGTCCTCGCGACAGGGCCACTGGCTACACCTTC. Based on the CDR3 plus reference TRBV19 and TRBJ1-2, the full variable domain is DGGITQSPKYLFRKEGQNVTLSCEQNLNHDAMYWYRQDPGQGLRLIYYSQIVNDFQKGDIAEGYSVSREKKESFPLTVTSAQKNPTAFYLCASSPRDRATGYTFGSGTRLTVV.

This clone was seen a handful of times. The J gene is TRBJ2-3, the V gene TRBV11-2; 13 bases are shared with TRBD2. There are 18 residues in the CDR3. Germline CDR1 is SGHAT and CDR2 is FQNNGV. Trimming took 2 bases from V and 5 from J; bases not matched to a gene: 10. The CDR3, as DNA: TGTGCCAGCAGCTTACGCCGACTAGCGGGGGGTTTTGTAGATACGCAGTATTTT. It specifies CASSLRRLAGGFVDTQYF.

The table lists this clone with a few counts. V usage is TRBV7-9 and J usage is TRBJ2-5, with D possibly matching TRBD2 (5 bases). The CDR3 runs to 15 residues. In germline, CDR1 is SEHNR, CDR2 FQNEAQ (reference sequence). With 3 bases removed from V and 9 bases from J, the gap between germline ends came to 20 bases. CDR3 DNA: TGTGCCAGCAGCTTCTTAGGGCAGGCTCAGGAGGCCCAGTACTTC. Residues: CASSFLGQAQEAQYF.

This clone occurred a few times. V usage is TRBV4-3 and J usage is TRBJ2-3; D call uncertain. The CDR3 has 15 amino acids. Germline lookup yields CDR1 LGHNA and CDR2 YSLEER. Trimming pared 3 bases from V and 1 base from J, leaving 11 bases between. The CDR3 protein is CASSQGLTRTDTQYF. As DNA, the CDR3 is TGCGCCAGCAGCCAGGGGTTGACGCGCACAGATACGCAGTATTTT.

In this sample, this clone is medium-sized. V gene TRBV5-1 combines with J gene TRBJ1-4; TRBD1 is a possible D gene (6 bases). CDR3 length equals 17 residues. Trimming removed 4 bases from V and 0 bases from J, with 16 bases in between. Germline V gives CDR1 SGHRS, CDR2 YFSETQ. In DNA form, the CDR3 reads TGCGCCAGCAGCCGAACCGGACAGACTTCAACTAATGAAAAACTGTTTTTT. Protein product: CASSRTGQTSTNEKLFF. Drawing the rest from reference TRBV5-1 and TRBJ1-4, the complete variable domain is KAGVTQTPRYLIKTRGQQVTLSCSPISGHRSVSWYQQTPGQGLQFLFEYFSETQRNKGNFPGRFSGRQFSNSRSEMNVSTLELGDSALYLCASSRTGQTSTNEKLFFGSGTQLSVL.

The chain joins TRBV6-5 to TRBJ1-1, with D possibly being TRBD1 (6 bases). With 5 bases removed from V and 6 bases from J, the gap between germline ends came to 16 bases. The CDR3 totals 14 residues. Germline V lookup: CDR1 MNHEY, CDR2 SVGAGI. This chain's CDR3 is CASSVDSILAEAFF. For the CDR3, the DNA is TGTGCCAGCAGTGTGGACAGTATATTAGCTGAAGCTTTCTTT.

The chain combines TRBV19 with TRBJ2-1; maybe TRBD1 (5 bases). Trimming stripped 8 bases from V and 4 bases from J, with 12 bases between. The CDR3 runs 13 residues. Germline V gene sequence: CDR1 LNHDA, CDR2 SQIVND (reference sequence). This CDR3 reads CASPCGQYNEQFF. The CDR3 DNA sequence: TGTGCCAGTCCCTGTGGACAATACAATGAGCAGTTCTTC. Full variable domain (remainder filled in from reference TRBV19 and TRBJ2-1): DGGITQSPKYLFRKEGQNVTLSCEQNLNHDAMYWYRQDPGQGLRLIYYSQIVNDFQKGDIAEGYSVSREKKESFPLTVTSAQKNPTAFYLCASPCGQYNEQFFGPGTRLTVL.

This clone has only a few counts. V and J are TRBV2 and TRBJ1-2; 7 bases line up with TRBD1. The CDR3 runs 14 residues. Germline trimming cut 4 bases from V and 5 bases from J; bases unmatched to any gene: 7. The germline gives CDR1 SNHLY, CDR2 FYNNEI. CDR3 sequence (DNA): TGTGCCAGCAGTGGACAGGGAGGAGGGTATGGCTACACCTTC. Amino acids: CASSGQGGGYGYTF.

This clone was seen a handful of times. The CDR3 coding sequence is TGCGCCAGCAGCCAGGGACCGCTTAACTATGGCTACACCTTC. It translates to CASSQGPLNYGYTF. This chain uses TRBV4-1 with TRBJ1-2; tentatively, D is TRBD1 (5 bases). The V end lost 3 bases, the J end lost 1 base, and 9 bases lay between the germline ends. The CDR3 loop spans 14 amino acids. Germline assignment: CDR1 MGHRA and CDR2 YSYEKL.

The chain employs TRBV6-6 and TRBJ2-7; the D is unclear. The germline V and J ends were trimmed by 6 bases and 0 bases, with 9 bases remaining between them. This CDR3 comprises 13 residues. CDR1 is MNHNY and CDR2 is SVGAGI in the germline V gene (reference sequence). CDR3 coding DNA: TGTGCCAGCAGGATGACTGTCTCCTACGAGCAGTACGTC. It translates to CASRMTVSYEQYV.

In its sample, this clone was seen a few times. The CDR3, as DNA: TGTGCCAGCAGTTCGTGGGGGGGCACCGGGGAGCTGTTTTTT. This sequence encodes CASSSWGGTGELFF. The chain couples TRBV6-5 to TRBJ2-2, with 7 positions matching TRBD2. V dropped 4 bases and J dropped 4; count of bases not matched to a gene: 3. CDR1 is MNHEY, CDR2 SVGAGI, per germline. The CDR3 has 14 amino acids.

This clone was observed many times. The chain links TRBV10-3 to TRBJ2-1; D unresolved. V was pared by 6 bases and J by 1 base, with 10 bases between. Germline V gene lookup returns CDR1 ENHRY and CDR2 SYGVKD. The CDR3 has 14 amino acids. The CDR3 DNA reads as TGTGCCATCAGGACCGACGCTTCCTACAATGAGCAGTTCTTC. Protein product: CAIRTDASYNEQFF.

The rearrangement joins TRBV18 to TRBJ2-2; D not certain. Trimming left V 5 bases short and J 3 bases short, with 13 bases between. Germline CDR1 reads KGHSH; CDR2 reads LQKENI. The CDR3 extends over 15 amino acids. The CDR3 DNA follows: TGTGCCAGCTCAGAAGTTCGAAGGGACACCGGGGAGCTGTTTTTT. Encoded protein: CASSEVRRDTGELFF.

CDR3 DNA: TGTGCCAGCAGCCAGGGACTTCCCTACGAGCAGTACTTC. As protein: CASSQGLPYEQYF. The chain couples TRBV7-2 to TRBJ2-7; D perhaps matches TRBD2 (6 bases). Trimming removed 5 bases at V and 2 bases at J, with 10 bases between. The CDR3 contains 13 residues. Germline V gene sequence: CDR1 SGHTA, CDR2 FQGNSA.

The rearrangement joins TRBV11-2 to TRBJ2-7; 7 bases are a match to TRBD1. The junction had 9 bases not matched to a gene; V was cut back by 4 bases and J by 0 bases. There are 16 residues in the CDR3. Germline V CDR1 and CDR2: SGHAT, FQNNGV. The CDR3 nucleotides are TGTGCCAGCAGCTCCAAGGGGGCCGTCAGCTCCTACGAGCAGTACTTC. Translated: CASSSKGAVSSYEQYF.

This chain joins TRBV6-1 and TRBJ1-2; D is ambiguous. CDR1 MNHNS and CDR2 SASEGT come from the germline V gene. Trimming removed 7 bases at V and 5 bases at J, with 14 bases between. CDR3 length: 13 amino acids. The CDR3 DNA reads as TGTGCCAGCAATGGACCCGCGCCGTATGGCTACACCTTC. Residues: CASNGPAPYGYTF.

This clone was detected a few times. An end of the junction does not agree with germline; a read error may underlie this. The chain carries TRBV5-5 and TRBJ2-5; 10 bases are shared with TRBD1. The CDR3 spans 16 residues. CDR1 SGHKS and CDR2 YYEKEE come from the germline V gene (reference sequence). The CDR3 loop is CASSPPRDRGWETQYF. The CDR3 DNA sequence: TGCGCCAGCAGCCCGCCCCGGGACAGGGGTTGGGAGACCCAGTACTTC.

The chain uses TRBV13 and TRBJ2-3; 9 positions match TRBD1. This CDR3 is built from 13 residues. CDR1 and CDR2 from the germline V gene are PRHDT and FYEKMQ (reference sequence). V trimming: 8 bases; J trimming: 3 bases; junction bases outside the gene matches: 3. This CDR3 reads CASPGQGTDTQYF. CDR3 in DNA: TGTGCCAGCCCGGGACAGGGAACAGATACGCAGTATTTT.

This clone was recorded a few times. The V gene is TRBV5-6, the J gene TRBJ2-4; D remains unclear. This CDR3 is 14 amino acids long. Trimming shortened V by 4 bases and J by 8 bases, and 16 bases separated the two germline ends. Germline V gene data show CDR1 as SGHDT and CDR2 as YYEEEE. Here the CDR3 DNA reads TGTGCCAGCAGCGATTTTTCTTTTAGGGACATTCAGTACTTC. Translating it yields CASSDFSFRDIQYF. Full variable domain (outside the CDR3, taken from reference TRBV5-6 and TRBJ2-4): DAGVTQSPTHLIKTRGQQVTLRCSPKSGHDTVSWYQQALGQGPQFIFQYYEEEERQRGNFPDRFSGHQFPNYSSELNVNALLLGDSALYLCASSDFSFRDIQYFGAGTRLSVL.

The J gene is TRBJ2-7, the V gene TRBV7-8; D not certain. Trimming removed 6 bases at V and 2 bases at J, with 8 bases between. CDR1 and CDR2 from the germline V gene are SGHVS and FQNEAQ. The CDR3 loop spans 12 amino acids. CDR3 nucleotides: TGTGCCAGCAGTCCCCGGGCCTACGAGCAGTACTTC. Protein: CASSPRAYEQYF.